The present TCR beta chain was sequenced within a study of cytomegalovirus exposure and HLA in healthy donors. A note on this clone: A junction end diverges from the germline sequence, so it may reflect a read error.

Both 60 Vbeta primers and 13 Jbeta primers went into the PCR. The data were produced by immunoSEQ multiplex PCR, yet TCRdb's version contains in-frame clones alone and is incomplete. Seen here are approximately 100,000 clones, about three quarters observed once, and the top ten hold 2% to 3%. Per the germline V gene, CDR1 is SEHNR and CDR2 is FQNEAQ (reference sequence). The CDR3 consists of 9 residues. Sample: PBMCs. The sequence was collected from a female donor in good health and CMV-seronegative. The chain recombines TRBV7-9 with TRBJ1-2, with D hard to call. The CDR3 nucleotides read TGTTCCAGCAGCCCCTTCTACACCTTC. Translated: CSSSPFYTF.